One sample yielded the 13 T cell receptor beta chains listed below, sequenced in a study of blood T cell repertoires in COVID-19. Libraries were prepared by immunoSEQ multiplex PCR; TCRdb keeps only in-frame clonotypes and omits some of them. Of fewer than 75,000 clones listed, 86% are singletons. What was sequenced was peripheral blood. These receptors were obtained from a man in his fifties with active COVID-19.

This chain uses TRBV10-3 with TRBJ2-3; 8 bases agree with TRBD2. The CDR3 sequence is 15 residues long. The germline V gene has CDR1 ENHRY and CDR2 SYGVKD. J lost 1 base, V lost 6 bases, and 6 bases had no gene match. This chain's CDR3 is CAISKAGGGTDTQYF. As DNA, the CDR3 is TGTGCCATCAGCAAGGCGGGAGGAGGCACAGATACGCAGTATTTT.

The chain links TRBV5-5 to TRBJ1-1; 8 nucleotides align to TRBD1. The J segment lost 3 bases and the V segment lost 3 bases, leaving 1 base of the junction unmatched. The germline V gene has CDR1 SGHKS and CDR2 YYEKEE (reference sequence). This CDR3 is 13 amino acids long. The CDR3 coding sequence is TGTGCCAGCAGCTCACAGGGGGACACTGAAGCTTTCTTT. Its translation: CASSSQGDTEAFF.

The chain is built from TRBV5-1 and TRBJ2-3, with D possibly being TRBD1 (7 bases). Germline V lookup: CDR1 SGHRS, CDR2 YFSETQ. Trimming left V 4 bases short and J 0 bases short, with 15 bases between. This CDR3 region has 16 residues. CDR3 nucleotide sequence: TGCGCCAGCAGCCCGGGGGACAGCCCGAGCACAGATACGCAGTATTTT. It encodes CASSPGDSPSTDTQYF.

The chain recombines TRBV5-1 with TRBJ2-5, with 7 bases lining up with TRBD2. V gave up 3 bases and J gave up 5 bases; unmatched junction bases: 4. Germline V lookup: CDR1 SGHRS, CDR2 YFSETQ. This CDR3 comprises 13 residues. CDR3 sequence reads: CASSYSRGETQYF. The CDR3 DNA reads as TGCGCCAGCAGCTATTCGCGGGGGGAGACCCAGTACTTC.

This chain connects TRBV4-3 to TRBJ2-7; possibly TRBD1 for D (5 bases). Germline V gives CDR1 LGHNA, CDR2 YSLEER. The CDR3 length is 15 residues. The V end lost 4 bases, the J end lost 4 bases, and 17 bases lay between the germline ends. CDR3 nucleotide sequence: TGCGCCAGCAGCCGAACGACAGACGAGTTATACGAGCAGTACTTC. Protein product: CASSRTTDELYEQYF.

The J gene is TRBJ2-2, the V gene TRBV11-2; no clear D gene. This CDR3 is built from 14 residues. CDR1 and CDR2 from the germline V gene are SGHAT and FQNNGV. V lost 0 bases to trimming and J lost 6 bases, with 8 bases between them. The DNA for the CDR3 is TGTGCCAGCAGCTTAGATTTCGGGTCCGGGGAGCTGTTTTTT. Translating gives CASSLDFGSGELFF.

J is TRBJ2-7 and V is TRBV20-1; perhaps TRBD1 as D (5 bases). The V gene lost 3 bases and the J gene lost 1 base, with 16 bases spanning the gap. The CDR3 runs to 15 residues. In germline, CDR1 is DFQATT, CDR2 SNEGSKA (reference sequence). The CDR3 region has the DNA TGCAGTGCTAGTTCTGTAACAGGCGGATCCTACGAGCAGTACTTC. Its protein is CSASSVTGGSYEQYF.

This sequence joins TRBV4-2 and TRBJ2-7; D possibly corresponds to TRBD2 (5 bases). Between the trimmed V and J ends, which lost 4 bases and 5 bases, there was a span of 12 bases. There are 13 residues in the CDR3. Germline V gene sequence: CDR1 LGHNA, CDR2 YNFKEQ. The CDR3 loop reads CASSRRQADEQYF. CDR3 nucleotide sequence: TGTGCCAGCAGCCGCCGACAAGCGGACGAGCAGTACTTC.

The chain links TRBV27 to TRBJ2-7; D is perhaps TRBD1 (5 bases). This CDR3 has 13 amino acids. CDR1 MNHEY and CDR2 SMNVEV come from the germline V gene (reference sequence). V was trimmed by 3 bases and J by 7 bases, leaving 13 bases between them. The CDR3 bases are TGTGCCAGCAGTTTTTTAGGGGTACGAGAGCAGTACTTC. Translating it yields CASSFLGVREQYF.

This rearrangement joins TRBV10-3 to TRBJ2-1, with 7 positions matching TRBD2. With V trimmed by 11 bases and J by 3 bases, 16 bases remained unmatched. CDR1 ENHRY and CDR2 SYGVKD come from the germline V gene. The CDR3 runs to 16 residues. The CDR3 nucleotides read TGTGCCGCCGGAGGGAGGGAGGGAGGGGACTACAATGAGCAGTTCTTC. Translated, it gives CAAGGREGGDYNEQFF.

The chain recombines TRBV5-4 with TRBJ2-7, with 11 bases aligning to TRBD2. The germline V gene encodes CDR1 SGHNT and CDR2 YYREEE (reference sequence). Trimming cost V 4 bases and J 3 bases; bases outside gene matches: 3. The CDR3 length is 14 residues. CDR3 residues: CASSAGLADYEQYF. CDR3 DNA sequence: TGTGCCAGCAGCGCGGGACTAGCGGACTACGAGCAGTACTTC.

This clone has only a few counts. CDR3 sequence: CASSFHQGLGSLDQPQHF. The CDR3 DNA reads TGTGCCAGCAGTTTTCATCAGGGACTCGGTAGCTTGGATCAGCCCCAGCATTTT. The V call is TRBV28, the J call TRBJ1-5; D possibly corresponds to TRBD1 (5 bases). This CDR3 has 18 residues. V was shortened by 3 bases and J by 5 bases, with 23 bases between the two germline ends. Germline CDR1 is MDHEN and CDR2 is SYDVKM.

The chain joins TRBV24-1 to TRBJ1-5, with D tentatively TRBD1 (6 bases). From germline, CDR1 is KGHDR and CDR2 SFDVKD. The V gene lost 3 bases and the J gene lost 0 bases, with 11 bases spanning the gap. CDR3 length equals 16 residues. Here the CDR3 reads CATSDGGRYSNQPQHF. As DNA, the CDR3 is TGTGCCACCAGTGATGGGGGCAGGTATAGCAATCAGCCCCAGCATTTT.